The 8 T cell receptor beta chains given below trace back to one sample, sequenced in a study of blood T cell repertoires in COVID-19. Only in-frame clones appear in the TCRdb table, and some are missing; sequencing was by immunoSEQ multiplex PCR. The repertoire includes 95,000 to 150,000 clones, about nine tenths of them detected once, and 3.5% to 5% sits in the top ten. The sequenced material came from peripheral blood. The receptor set was obtained from a middle-aged man with acute or convalescent COVID-19.

The rearrangement joins TRBV30 to TRBJ2-7; tentative D call: TRBD1 (6 bases). Trimming left V 1 base short and J 3 bases short, with 10 bases between. Germline V gives CDR1 GTSNPN, CDR2 SVGIG (reference sequence). The length of the CDR3 is 13 residues. The CDR3: CAWSGKGGYEQYF. The CDR3 DNA is TGTGCCTGGAGTGGGAAAGGGGGCTACGAGCAGTACTTC.

With regard to this clone: The same CDR3 is also encoded by other DNA sequences in this sample. The V gene is TRBV20-1, the J gene TRBJ2-5; D gene uncertain. V lost 0 bases to trimming and J lost 5 bases, with 4 bases between them. From germline, CDR1 is DFQATT and CDR2 SNEGSKA (reference sequence). The CDR3 runs 11 residues. The CDR3 protein is CSARDLETQYF. CDR3 in DNA: TGCAGTGCTAGAGATCTGGAGACCCAGTACTTC.

The V call is TRBV7-9, the J call TRBJ2-7, with D possibly being TRBD2 (6 bases). This CDR3 is 15 amino acids long. The V gene lost 7 bases and the J gene lost 1 base, with 17 bases spanning the gap. Germline values: CDR1 SEHNR, CDR2 FQNEAQ (reference sequence). CDR3: CASTPPSASSYEQYF. Written as DNA, the CDR3 is TGTGCCAGCACCCCACCTAGCGCTTCTTCCTACGAGCAGTACTTC.

This clone appeared once. The chain combines TRBV5-1 with TRBJ1-3; maybe TRBD1 (5 bases). CDR1 SGHRS and CDR2 YFSETQ come from the germline V gene. The CDR3 sequence is 14 residues long. Trimming pared 3 bases from V and 4 bases from J, leaving 11 bases between. The CDR3 loop is CASSSGVGGNTIYF. As DNA, the CDR3 is TGCGCCAGCAGCTCGGGGGTGGGCGGAAACACCATATATTTT.

This clone was picked up a small number of times. This rearrangement joins TRBV30 to TRBJ1-2; D unresolved. This CDR3 is built from 11 residues. Deletions cut 4 bases from V and 2 bases from J, with 5 bases between. Germline-derived CDR1 and CDR2 are GTSNPN and SVGIG (reference sequence). The CDR3 region is CAWTLNYGYTF. CDR3 in DNA: TGTGCCTGGACCCTAAACTATGGCTACACCTTC.

This chain links TRBV5-1 with TRBJ1-6, with 9 bases aligning to TRBD1. Germline V gene lookup returns CDR1 SGHRS and CDR2 YFSETQ. There are 16 residues in the CDR3. V was pared by 4 bases and J by 5 bases, with 7 bases of the junction left unmatched. CDR3 sequence: CASSRGDREHNSPLHF. The CDR3, as DNA: TGCGCCAGCAGCAGGGGGGACAGGGAACATAATTCACCCCTCCACTTT. Complete variable domain (other parts from reference TRBV5-1 and TRBJ1-6): KAGVTQTPRYLIKTRGQQVTLSCSPISGHRSVSWYQQTPGQGLQFLFEYFSETQRNKGNFPGRFSGRQFSNSRSEMNVSTLELGDSALYLCASSRGDREHNSPLHFGNGTRLTVT.

V and J are TRBV6-4 and TRBJ2-1, with TRBD2 identical over 12 bases. From germline, CDR1 is MRHNA and CDR2 SNTAGT. This CDR3 is built from 15 residues. V shed 5 bases and J 5 bases; nucleotides not matched to a gene: 4. CDR3 nucleotides: TGTGCCAGCAGTCCCGGACTAGCGGGGAACAATGAGCAGTTCTTC. This translates into CASSPGLAGNNEQFF.

The rearrangement uses TRBV5-1 and TRBJ1-3, with unresolved D. Deletions cut 2 bases from V and 2 bases from J, with 8 bases between. This CDR3 has 14 residues. The germline CDR1 and CDR2 sequences are SGHRS and YFSETQ. The CDR3 spells CASSLDNPGNTIYF. CDR3 bases: TGCGCCAGCAGCTTAGACAACCCTGGAAACACCATATATTTT.